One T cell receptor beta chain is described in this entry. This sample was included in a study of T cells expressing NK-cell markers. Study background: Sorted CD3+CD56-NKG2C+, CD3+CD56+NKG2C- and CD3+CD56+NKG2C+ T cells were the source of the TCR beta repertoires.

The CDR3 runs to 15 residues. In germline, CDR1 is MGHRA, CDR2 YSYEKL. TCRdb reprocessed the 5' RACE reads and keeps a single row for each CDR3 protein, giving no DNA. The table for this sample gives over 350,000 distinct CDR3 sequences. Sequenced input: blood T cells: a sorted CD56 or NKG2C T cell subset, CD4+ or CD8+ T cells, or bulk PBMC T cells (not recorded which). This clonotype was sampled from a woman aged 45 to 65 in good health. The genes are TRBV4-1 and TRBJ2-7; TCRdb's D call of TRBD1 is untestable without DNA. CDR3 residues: CASSQPQVIPHEQYF.